This entry features one T cell receptor beta chain sequence. Per the germline V gene, CDR1 is MNHEY and CDR2 is SVGAGI. The CDR3 has 14 amino acids. This entry comes from a study of blood T cell repertoires in COVID-19. TCRdb's copy holds only in-frame clones and misses some; the assay was immunoSEQ multiplex PCR. The sample shows about 410,000 clones, 75% to 90% of them seen only once. J is TRBJ1-6 and V is TRBV6-5, with 10 bases matching TRBD1. The material sequenced was peripheral blood. This receptor was identified in a middle-aged woman with COVID-19, enrolled during active disease. DNA of the CDR3: TGTGCAACCGGGACAGGGGATTATAATTCACCCCTCCACTTT. Translated, it gives CATGTGDYNSPLHF.